The present TCR beta chain was sequenced within a study of shared clonotypes between healthy human individuals. This CDR3 contains 16 residues. The germline V gene has CDR1 SGDLS and CDR2 YYNGEE. Measured with immunoSEQ multiplex PCR; TCRdb has only the in-frame clones, and not every one. The repertoire holds 2 million to 3 million clones, 93% seen once, with about 0.39% in the top ten. The chain uses TRBV9 and TRBJ1-3; D may be TRBD1 or TRBD2 (5 bases each). The J call is doubtful: the DNA matches TRBJ2-2 better. This TCR was recovered from a man aged 18-30 years in good health. Some clones in this sample may be carry-over from other donors' samples. The sequenced sample consisted of naive CD4+ T cells from PBMCs. The sample's subset: CD45RA+ positively selected. CDR3 DNA sequence: TGTGCCAGCAGCCCCGGGACCCAGTGGAACACCGGGGAGCTGTTTTTT. Translated: CASSPGTQWNTGELFF.